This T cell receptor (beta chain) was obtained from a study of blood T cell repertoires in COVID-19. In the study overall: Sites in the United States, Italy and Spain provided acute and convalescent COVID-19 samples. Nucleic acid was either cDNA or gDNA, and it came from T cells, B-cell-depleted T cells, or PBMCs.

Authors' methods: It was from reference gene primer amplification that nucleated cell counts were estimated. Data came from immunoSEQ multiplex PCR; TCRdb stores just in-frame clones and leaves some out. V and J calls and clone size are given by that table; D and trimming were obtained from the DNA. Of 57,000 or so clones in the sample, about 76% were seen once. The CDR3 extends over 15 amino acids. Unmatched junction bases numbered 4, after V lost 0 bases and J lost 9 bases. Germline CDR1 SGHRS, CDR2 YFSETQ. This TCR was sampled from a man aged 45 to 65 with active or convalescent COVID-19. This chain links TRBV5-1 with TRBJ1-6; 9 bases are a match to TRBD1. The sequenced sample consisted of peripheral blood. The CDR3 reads CASSLEGQGISPLHF. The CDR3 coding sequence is TGCGCCAGCAGCTTGGAAGGACAGGGGATTTCACCCCTCCACTTT.